The 20 T cell receptor beta chains given below trace back to one sample, sequenced in a study of blood T cell repertoires in COVID-19. TCRdb's copy holds only in-frame clones and misses some; the assay was immunoSEQ multiplex PCR. The sample includes about 87,000 clones, roughly nine tenths of them seen just once. Sequences were obtained from peripheral blood. These receptors were taken from a woman of 80 years or more with active COVID-19.

As DNA, the CDR3 is TGTGCCAGCAGCCAAGAATTTGCGCGGGAGTGGGGAAACATTCAGTACTTC. Translating it yields CASSQEFAREWGNIQYF. The chain combines TRBV4-2 with TRBJ2-4; 7 nucleotides agree with TRBD2. Trimming took 0 bases from V and 6 from J; bases not matched to a gene: 11. The CDR3 sequence is 17 residues long. From germline, CDR1 is LGHNA and CDR2 YNFKEQ.

This rearrangement joins TRBV6-5 to TRBJ1-1; perhaps TRBD1 as D (5 bases). The length of the CDR3 is 14 residues. CDR1 MNHEY and CDR2 SVGAGI come from the germline V gene. Between the trimmed V and J ends, which lost 3 bases and 3 bases, there was a span of 11 bases. The CDR3 nucleotides read TGTGCCAGCAGTTATATAGGGGCCGACACTGAAGCTTTCTTT. Amino acids: CASSYIGADTEAFF.

This clone was picked up a small number of times. The chain carries TRBV6-2 or TRBV6-3 and TRBJ1-6; the match to TRBD1 covers 8 bases. Unmatched junction bases numbered 5, after V lost 4 bases and J lost 9 bases. The length of the CDR3 is 14 residues. CDR1 is MNHEY, CDR2 SVGEGT, per germline. In DNA, the CDR3 is TGTGCCAGCAGTTCGACAGGGGTGGGTTCACCCCTCCACTTT. It encodes CASSSTGVGSPLHF.

V is TRBV6-2 or TRBV6-3 and J is TRBJ2-1; no clear D. The germline V gene encodes CDR1 MNHEY and CDR2 SVGEGT. The CDR3 has 14 residues. V dropped 0 bases and J dropped 7 bases, with 10 bases sitting between them. This CDR3 reads CASSYSSHGNEQFF. The CDR3 coding sequence is TGTGCCAGCAGTTACTCGTCCCACGGGAATGAGCAGTTCTTC.

The chain couples TRBV7-2 to TRBJ1-5, with a weak D call TRBD1 (5 bases). The V gene lost 5 bases and the J gene lost 0 bases, with 17 bases spanning the gap. CDR3 size: 17 residues. Germline CDR1 SGHTA, CDR2 FQGNSA. This chain's CDR3 is CASSLFSAGYSNQPQHF. DNA of the CDR3: TGTGCCAGCAGCCTTTTCTCTGCAGGGTATAGCAATCAGCCCCAGCATTTT.

This clone was observed a handful of times. The chain combines TRBV19 with TRBJ2-2, with 12 bases identical to TRBD2. The V gene end was trimmed by 3 bases and the J gene end by 5 bases; junction bases not matched to a gene: 10. There are 18 residues in the CDR3. Per the germline V gene, CDR1 is LNHDA and CDR2 is SQIVND (reference sequence). The CDR3 DNA reads as TGTGCCAGTAGTATGGCTAGCGGGAGGGCCCTCACAACCGGGGAGCTGTTTTTT. This encodes CASSMASGRALTTGELFF. Drawing the rest from reference TRBV19 and TRBJ2-2, the complete variable domain is DGGITQSPKYLFRKEGQNVTLSCEQNLNHDAMYWYRQDPGQGLRLIYYSQIVNDFQKGDIAEGYSVSREKKESFPLTVTSAQKNPTAFYLCASSMASGRALTTGELFFGEGSRLTVL.

The rearrangement joins TRBV29-1 to TRBJ2-2, with 10 positions matching TRBD1. V gave up 6 bases and J gave up 3 bases; unmatched junction bases: 4. Germline assignment: CDR1 SQVTM and CDR2 ANQGSEA. This CDR3 is 14 amino acids long. The CDR3 DNA follows: TGCAGCGTGGTGGACAGGGGGTACACCGGGGAGCTGTTTTTT. Translation: CSVVDRGYTGELFF.

The chain recombines TRBV7-6 with TRBJ2-2; no definite D call. Trimming shortened V by 7 bases and J by 5 bases, and 5 bases separated the two germline ends. CDR1 and CDR2 from the germline V gene are SGHVS and FNYEAQ. The CDR3 has 11 amino acids. The CDR3 is CASTQTGELFF. The CDR3 DNA reads TGTGCCAGCACCCAAACCGGGGAGCTGTTTTTT.

This clone was counted a single time. The chain combines TRBV28 with TRBJ1-6; 9 bases are a match to TRBD1. Germline trimming cut 2 bases from V and 6 bases from J; bases unmatched to any gene: 2. CDR1 and CDR2 (germline): MDHEN, SYDVKM. CDR3 length: 15 residues. The CDR3 DNA is TGTGCCAGCAGTTTAGGGGACAGGGTTAATTCACCCCTCCACTTT. It yields the protein CASSLGDRVNSPLHF.

V usage is TRBV19 and J usage is TRBJ2-2, with 7 nucleotides matching TRBD2. This CDR3 contains 13 residues. The trim removed 5 bases at V and 7 bases at J, leaving 4 bases unmatched. Germline CDR1 LNHDA, CDR2 SQIVND (reference sequence). In DNA, the CDR3 is TGTGCCAGTAGTGCTATAGCGGGCGGGGAGCTGTTTTTT. It specifies CASSAIAGGELFF.

This clone has only one observation. The chain is built from TRBV11-3 and TRBJ2-7; TRBD1 is a possible D gene (6 bases). Germline V gene sequence: CDR1 SGHNT, CDR2 YENEEA. CDR3 size: 12 residues. V was trimmed by 5 bases and J by 6 bases, leaving 11 bases between them. In DNA, the CDR3 is TGTGCCAGCAGCCCAGGGGCGGGCGAGCAGTACTTC. Amino acids: CASSPGAGEQYF.

The chain joins TRBV28 to TRBJ2-1; 7 bases are shared with TRBD2. Germline loops: CDR1 MDHEN, CDR2 SYDVKM. CDR3 size: 16 residues. The junction had 14 bases not matched to a gene; V was cut back by 8 bases and J by 4 bases. For the CDR3, the DNA is TGTGCCAGCTTGTCACGATCGGGGGGTTTATACAATGAGCAGTTCTTC. This encodes CASLSRSGGLYNEQFF.

V usage is TRBV11-1 and J usage is TRBJ2-7; a weak D match, TRBD2 (6 bases). The CDR3 is made up of 13 amino acids. V shed 6 bases and J shed 3 bases, with 12 bases lying between them. CDR1 and CDR2 from the germline V gene are SGHAT and FQDESV (reference sequence). The CDR3: CASRIGLNYEQYF. The CDR3 DNA sequence: TGTGCCAGCAGAATTGGACTAAACTACGAGCAGTACTTC.

The V call is TRBV7-8, the J call TRBJ2-7, with 7 bases lining up with TRBD1. This CDR3 has 14 amino acids. Germline CDR1 reads SGHVS; CDR2 reads FQNEAQ. V lost 5 bases to trimming and J lost 3 bases; unmatched junction nucleotides: 7. This CDR3 is CASSPRTGFYEQYF. As DNA, the CDR3 is TGTGCCAGCAGCCCAAGGACAGGATTCTACGAGCAGTACTTC.

The genes are TRBV24-1 and TRBJ2-5, with D possibly TRBD1 on 5 matching bases. The CDR3 consists of 13 residues. Trimming took off 5 bases at V and 5 bases at J, with 11 bases between the two ends. CDR1 is KGHDR, CDR2 SFDVKD, per germline. The CDR3 reads CATSAPGMETQYF. The CDR3 DNA follows: TGTGCCACCAGTGCCCCAGGGATGGAGACCCAGTACTTC.

The chain couples TRBV28 to TRBJ1-4; 7 nucleotides line up with TRBD1. The ends lost 2 bases at V and 8 bases at J; junction bases unmatched: 8. Germline CDR1 and CDR2: MDHEN and SYDVKM. The CDR3 totals 15 residues. The CDR3 coding sequence is TGTGCCAGCAGTTTAGCAGGGGCAGGGGGAGAAAAACTGTTTTTT. Amino acid sequence: CASSLAGAGGEKLFF.

This clone has a handful of counts. The chain carries TRBV7-9 and TRBJ1-1; maybe TRBD1 (5 bases). The CDR3 contains 12 residues. Germline loops: CDR1 SEHNR, CDR2 FQNEAQ (reference sequence). V was pared by 6 bases and J by 5 bases, with 10 bases between. The CDR3 here is CASSPGGTEAFF. Written as DNA, the CDR3 is TGTGCCAGCAGTCCCGGGGGGACTGAAGCTTTCTTT.

The CDR3 nucleotides are TGTGCCAGCAGCTCCCTAGCGTCAGGCGAGCAGTTCTTC. Amino acids: CASSSLASGEQFF. The genes are TRBV11-2 and TRBJ2-1; TRBD2 might be the D (6 bases). V was cut by 4 bases and J by 10 bases, with 14 bases left in between. CDR1 SGHAT and CDR2 FQNNGV come from the germline V gene. The CDR3 consists of 13 residues.

Sample share makes this clone medium-sized. V gene TRBV27 combines with J gene TRBJ1-2; D gene ambiguous. The CDR3 runs 16 residues. Germline V gene data show CDR1 as MNHEY and CDR2 as SMNVEV (reference sequence). V was clipped by 2 bases and J by 3 bases, with 16 bases between them. The CDR3 reads CASSLIDPGGHYGYTF. CDR3 nucleotide sequence: TGTGCCAGCAGTTTAATTGATCCGGGAGGTCACTATGGCTACACCTTC.

J is TRBJ2-5 and V is TRBV6-5; D perhaps matches TRBD1 (6 bases). The V gene lost 6 bases and the J gene lost 7 bases, with 15 bases spanning the gap. Germline V gene lookup returns CDR1 MNHEY and CDR2 SVGAGI. The CDR3 has 13 residues. CDR3 loop: CASSRNRAGTQYF. CDR3 nucleotides: TGTGCCAGCAGCCGTAACAGGGCCGGGACCCAGTACTTC.